The 24 T cell receptor beta chains presented below share a single source sample, sequenced in a study of Tregs in tolerant kidney transplant recipients. The method was immunoSEQ multiplex PCR; TCRdb's version includes in-frame clones alone and lacks a portion of them. The table shows around 230,000 clones, with 80% to 85% occurring only once. Input material: CD4+ T cells from blood. These TCRs come from a human donor in good health.

V usage is TRBV5-8 and J usage is TRBJ2-5, with D perhaps matching TRBD1 (6 bases). Trimming left V 3 bases short and J 5 bases short, with 8 bases between. The CDR3 is 12 amino acids. Per germline, CDR1 SGHTS and CDR2 YDEGEE. As DNA, the CDR3 is TGTGCCAGCAGCTCGCAGGGGGAGACCCAGTACTTC. Protein sequence: CASSSQGETQYF.

This rearrangement joins TRBV10-2 to TRBJ2-7, with D perhaps assigned TRBD1 or TRBD2 (5 bases each). Trimming took off 0 bases at V and 2 bases at J, with 11 bases between the two ends. Germline-derived CDR1 and CDR2 are WSHSY and SAAADI. CDR3 length equals 15 residues. The CDR3 coding sequence is TGCGCCAGCAGTGAGTCGTGGCAGGGACCCTACGAGCAGTACTTC. It is translated as CASSESWQGPYEQYF.

This chain links TRBV19 with TRBJ1-2, with 7 bases matching TRBD1. This CDR3 spans 15 amino acids. Per germline, CDR1 LNHDA and CDR2 SQIVND (reference sequence). With V trimmed by 2 bases and J by 2 bases, 5 bases remained unmatched. CDR3 residues: CASSILQGINYGYTF. CDR3 bases: TGTGCCAGTAGTATATTACAGGGGATCAACTATGGCTACACCTTC.

The rearrangement uses TRBV14 and TRBJ1-2; 9 bases are shared with TRBD1. Germline lookup yields CDR1 SGHDN and CDR2 FVKESK. Trimming took 3 bases from V and 3 from J; bases not matched to a gene: 5. The CDR3 is 15 residues long. The CDR3 loop is CASSQPGQGYYGYTF. For the CDR3, the DNA is TGTGCCAGCAGCCAGCCGGGACAGGGTTACTATGGCTACACCTTC.

This clone was seen more than once but under ten times. V usage is TRBV4-1 and J usage is TRBJ1-3, with D unresolved. Germline V lookup: CDR1 MGHRA, CDR2 YSYEKL. V lost 1 base and J 0 bases, leaving 10 bases between the germline ends. The CDR3 contains 16 residues. As DNA, the CDR3 is TGCGCCAGCAGCCAAGCGGCGCTGAGCTCTGGAAACACCATATATTTT. Translated: CASSQAALSSGNTIYF.

The gene calls are TRBV7-9 and TRBJ2-1; D remains ambiguous. The CDR3 is made up of 15 amino acids. The germline gives CDR1 SEHNR, CDR2 FQNEAQ (reference sequence). V lost 5 bases to trimming and J lost 4 bases, with 15 bases between them. CDR3 coding DNA: TGTGCCAGCAGCCCATGGGCCCGAGGATACAATGAGCAGTTCTTC. It yields the protein CASSPWARGYNEQFF.

V usage is TRBV11-3 and J usage is TRBJ2-3, with D perhaps TRBD2 (6 bases). Trimming stripped 5 bases from V and 5 bases from J, with 20 bases between. The CDR3 is 16 amino acids. The germline V gene has CDR1 SGHNT and CDR2 YENEEA. Here the CDR3 DNA reads TGTGCCAGCAGCCCCGCCCAAAGGATCGGGGGAGATACGCAGTATTTT. Translation gives CASSPAQRIGGDTQYF.

Notes on this clone: One junction end disagrees with the germline gene, perhaps due to a read error. CDR3 region: CASSLGSGLGGETQYF. The DNA for the CDR3 is TGTGCTAGCAGCTTAGGTTCGGGGTTGGGGGGAGAGACCCAGTACTTC. The chain links TRBV7-7 to TRBJ2-5, with D perhaps TRBD2 (6 bases). Germline CDR1 SSHAT, CDR2 FNYEAQ (reference sequence). This CDR3 region has 16 residues.

V is TRBV30 and J is TRBJ2-5; 7 nucleotides align to TRBD2. V shed 2 bases and J 2 bases; nucleotides not matched to a gene: 8. The CDR3 is made up of 15 amino acids. Germline assignment: CDR1 GTSNPN and CDR2 SVGIG (reference sequence). The CDR3 sequence: CAWSRIAGLQETQYF. The DNA for the CDR3 is TGTGCCTGGAGTAGAATAGCGGGTCTACAAGAGACCCAGTACTTC.

This chain uses TRBV19 with TRBJ2-7, with 7 positions matching TRBD1. Germline V gene lookup returns CDR1 LNHDA and CDR2 SQIVND (reference sequence). CDR3 length: 16 amino acids. The V segment lost 3 bases and the J segment 2 bases; nucleotides outside the gene matches: 10. DNA of the CDR3: TGTGCCAGTAGTATGTCAGTCGGGCAGGGGGCCTACGAGCAGTACTTC. Protein product: CASSMSVGQGAYEQYF.

This rearrangement joins TRBV6-1 to TRBJ1-2; 9 nucleotides line up with TRBD1. Germline trimming cut 4 bases from V and 4 bases from J; bases unmatched to any gene: 4. Germline-derived CDR1 and CDR2 are MNHNS and SASEGT. The CDR3 contains 14 residues. The CDR3 DNA sequence: TGTGCCAGCAGTGGACAGACAGGGGGCTATGGCTACACCTTC. It translates to CASSGQTGGYGYTF.

The rearrangement joins TRBV10-1 to TRBJ2-4; D assignment may be TRBD1 or TRBD2 (5 bases each). Trimming pared 9 bases from V and 6 bases from J, leaving 12 bases between. Per the germline V gene, CDR1 is WNHNN and CDR2 is SYGVQD (reference sequence). This CDR3 spans 12 amino acids. The CDR3 spells CARRDRLNIQYF. CDR3 DNA: TGCGCCAGACGGGACCGTCTAAACATTCAGTACTTC.

As for this clone: Germline and junction disagree at one end, which may indicate a read error. The CDR3 sequence is CASSLEALGETRYF. The CDR3 DNA sequence: TGCGCCAGCAGCTTGGAGGCTTTAGGGGAGACCCGGTACTTC. V is TRBV5-1 and J is TRBJ2-5; either TRBD1 or TRBD2 may fit D (5 bases each). This CDR3 is 14 amino acids long. Per germline, CDR1 SGHRS and CDR2 YFSETQ.

The V gene is TRBV5-4, the J gene TRBJ1-2; D gene uncertain. Germline V lookup: CDR1 SGHNT, CDR2 YYREEE (reference sequence). The CDR3 sequence is 15 residues long. Trimming removed 2 bases from V and 2 bases from J, with 13 bases in between. The CDR3 spells CASSLNRASNYGYTF. CDR3 coding DNA: TGTGCCAGCAGCTTAAATCGGGCCTCCAACTATGGCTACACCTTC. The full variable domain, rest sourced from reference TRBV5-4 and TRBJ1-2, is ETGVTQSPTHLIKTRGQQVTLRCSSQSGHNTVSWYQQALGQGPQFIFQYYREEENGRGNFPPRFSGLQFPNYSSELNVNALELDDSALYLCASSLNRASNYGYTFGSGTRLTVV.

The genes are TRBV6-5 and TRBJ2-3; 10 positions agree with TRBD1. The junction had 6 bases not matched to a gene; V was cut back by 6 bases and J by 3 bases. The CDR3 totals 15 residues. Looked up from germline, CDR1 is MNHEY and CDR2 is SVGAGI. The CDR3 is CASRRQGATTDTQYF. The CDR3 nucleotides are TGTGCCAGCAGGCGACAGGGGGCAACGACAGATACGCAGTATTTT.

This clone has just one count. This chain uses TRBV29-1 with TRBJ1-2, with TRBD1 matching over 9 bases. Trimming at V came to 4 bases and at J to 7 bases, leaving 13 bases not matched to a gene. CDR3 length: 15 amino acids. Germline CDR1 SQVTM, CDR2 ANQGSEA. This CDR3 reads CSVASPGQGSGGYTF. The DNA for the CDR3 is TGCAGCGTTGCGTCCCCGGGACAGGGAAGTGGTGGCTACACCTTC. Full variable domain (rest looked up from reference TRBV29-1 and TRBJ1-2): SAVISQKPSRDICQRGTSLTIQCQVDSQVTMMFWYRQQPGQSLTLIATANQGSEATYESGFVIDKFPISRPNLTFSTLTVSNMSPEDSSIYLCSVASPGQGSGGYTFGSGTRLTVV.

This chain connects TRBV11-2 to TRBJ1-1, with D possibly TRBD1 on 5 matching bases. Trimming left V 5 bases short and J 5 bases short, with 9 bases between. Germline CDR1 reads SGHAT; CDR2 reads FQNNGV. The CDR3 spans 12 residues. The CDR3 sequence is CASSGRGTEAFF. The CDR3 coding sequence is TGTGCCAGCAGCGGAAGGGGAACTGAAGCTTTCTTT.

The chain employs TRBV10-1 and TRBJ1-1, with unresolved D. The CDR3 extends over 14 amino acids. Germline CDR1 and CDR2: WNHNN and SYGVQD (reference sequence). V was shortened by 1 base and J by 1 base, with 7 bases between the two germline ends. CDR3 protein: CASSEYSQNTEAFF. CDR3 DNA sequence: TGCGCCAGCAGTGAGTACAGCCAGAACACTGAAGCTTTCTTT.

The rearrangement joins TRBV11-3 to TRBJ2-1; 8 positions match TRBD2. CDR3 length: 14 amino acids. With V trimmed by 5 bases and J by 6 bases, 6 bases remained unmatched. Germline V CDR1 and CDR2: SGHNT, YENEEA. CDR3 amino acids: CASSPSGRGNEQFF. The CDR3 DNA reads TGTGCCAGCAGCCCCAGCGGGAGAGGCAATGAGCAGTTCTTC.

The chain couples TRBV4-1 to TRBJ2-1; D is undetermined. In germline, CDR1 is MGHRA, CDR2 YSYEKL. Trimming left V 4 bases short and J 1 base short, with 14 bases between. There are 16 residues in the CDR3. CDR3 coding DNA: TGCGCCAGCAGCCCCCCCCCGCGACGGTCCTACAATGAGCAGTTCTTC. This codes for CASSPPPRRSYNEQFF.

The chain combines TRBV7-3 with TRBJ2-1; 8 bases match TRBD2. The J segment lost 1 base and the V segment lost 2 bases, leaving 10 bases of the junction unmatched. Germline lookup yields CDR1 SGHTA and CDR2 FQGTGA. The CDR3 is made up of 18 amino acids. The CDR3, as DNA: TGTGCCAGCAGCTTAGAACCGATTAGCGGGGTATCCTACAATGAGCAGTTCTTC. It translates to CASSLEPISGVSYNEQFF.

J is TRBJ1-6 and V is TRBV5-6, with 9 bases lining up with TRBD1. This CDR3 region has 16 residues. Germline V gene lookup returns CDR1 SGHDT and CDR2 YYEEEE. V shed 2 bases, J shed 7 bases, and the junction held 7 bases outside the gene matches. The CDR3 here is CASSFEQGAINSPLHF. The CDR3 DNA reads TGTGCCAGCAGCTTCGAACAGGGGGCTATAAATTCACCCCTCCACTTT.

The chain carries TRBV13 and TRBJ1-4, with D unclear. Deletions cut 5 bases from V and 5 bases from J, with 15 bases between. CDR1 and CDR2 (germline): PRHDT, FYEKMQ (reference sequence). The CDR3 runs 15 residues. This CDR3 is CASSPRGGPNEKLFF. The CDR3 DNA reads TGTGCCAGCAGCCCACGCGGAGGGCCGAATGAAAAACTGTTTTTT. Supplemented by reference TRBV13 and TRBJ1-4, the full variable domain reads AAGVIQSPRHLIKEKRETATLKCYPIPRHDTVYWYQQGPGQDPQFLISFYEKMQSDKGSIPDRFSAQQFSDYHSELNMSSLELGDSALYFCASSPRGGPNEKLFFGSGTQLSVL.

J is TRBJ2-5 and V is TRBV19; D possibly uses TRBD1 or TRBD2 (5 bases each). Trimming took off 6 bases at V and 5 bases at J, with 22 bases between the two ends. The CDR3 covers 16 residues. Germline CDR1 and CDR2: LNHDA and SQIVND (reference sequence). CDR3 DNA sequence: TGTGCCAGTAGCACAGGAAACCCCAATAGAGGGGAGACCCAGTACTTC. It encodes CASSTGNPNRGETQYF.